Listed here are 8 T cell receptor beta chains from one sample, sequenced in a study of blood T cell repertoires in COVID-19. Using immunoSEQ multiplex PCR, the repertoire was profiled, and TCRdb retains in-frame clones only, with some absent. The data hold 330,000 or so clones, with roughly 90% observed a single time. Sequences were obtained from peripheral blood. The source is a man aged 30 to 45 with COVID-19, enrolled during active disease.

This chain uses TRBV7-8 with TRBJ1-2; no firm D call. Germline values: CDR1 SGHVS, CDR2 FQNEAQ. V lost 5 bases and J 5 bases, leaving 15 bases between the germline ends. The CDR3 is 14 amino acids. The CDR3 nucleotides read TGTGCCAGCAGCCCCGACAAGGAGGATTATGGCTACACCTTC. Amino acids: CASSPDKEDYGYTF.

The genes are TRBV25-1 and TRBJ2-5; 8 nucleotides line up with TRBD1. Per germline, CDR1 MGHDK and CDR2 SYGVNS. The CDR3 is 16 amino acids. The trim removed 1 base at V and 2 bases at J, leaving 6 bases unmatched. The CDR3 region is CASSESDRGLQETQYF. The CDR3 DNA reads as TGTGCCAGCAGTGAATCCGACAGGGGATTACAAGAGACCCAGTACTTC.

The chain carries TRBV7-3 and TRBJ1-6; TRBD1 aligns across 7 bases. The CDR3 spans 14 residues. V was clipped by 3 bases and J by 7 bases; unmatched bases: 3. From germline, CDR1 is SGHTA and CDR2 FQGTGA. The DNA for the CDR3 is TGTGCCAGCAGCTTTCAGGGGGGAAATTCACCCCTCCACTTT. Translating gives CASSFQGGNSPLHF.

V and J are TRBV9 and TRBJ1-1, with D maybe TRBD1 (6 bases). Looked up from germline, CDR1 is SGDLS and CDR2 is YYNGEE. This CDR3 contains 14 residues. Trimming pared 4 bases from V and 0 bases from J, leaving 10 bases between. CDR3 sequence (DNA): TGTGCCAGCAGCCACAGGGACATGAACACTGAAGCTTTCTTT. Translating it yields CASSHRDMNTEAFF.

The chain joins TRBV7-7 to TRBJ2-5; 8 nucleotides align to TRBD1. Germline V gene lookup returns CDR1 SSHAT and CDR2 FNYEAQ (reference sequence). The length of the CDR3 is 14 residues. V lost 5 bases and J lost 5; bases outside the gene matches: 7. CDR3 sequence: CASSPTGVGETQYF. The DNA for the CDR3 is TGTGCCAGCAGCCCGACAGGGGTGGGGGAGACCCAGTACTTC. Together with reference TRBV7-7 and TRBJ2-5, the CDR3 gives the full variable domain: GAGVSQSPRYKVTKRGQDVTLRCDPISSHATLYWYQQALGQGPEFLTYFNYEAQPDKSGLPSDRFSAERPEGSISTLTIQRTEQRDSAMYRCASSPTGVGETQYFGPGTRLLVL.

Note on this clone: A read error may account for a junction end that differs from germline. The chain joins TRBV18 to TRBJ1-1; 9 positions match TRBD1. The CDR3 runs to 15 residues. Germline lookup yields CDR1 KGHSH and CDR2 LQKENI. The CDR3 bases are TGTGCCAGCTCATCACCCCGACAGGGGGACACTGAAGCTTTCTTT. It encodes CASSSPRQGDTEAFF.

The genes are TRBV24-1 and TRBJ2-3, with TRBD1 identical over 9 bases. The length of the CDR3 is 15 residues. With V trimmed by 4 bases and J by 3 bases, 4 bases remained unmatched. The germline CDR1 and CDR2 sequences are KGHDR and SFDVKD. CDR3 bases: TGTGCCACCAGTGAAATCGGGACAGGGACAGATACGCAGTATTTT. Translation: CATSEIGTGTDTQYF.

Points on this clone: Different DNA sequences within this sample yield the same CDR3. V and J are TRBV7-2 and TRBJ1-5; 9 nucleotides line up with TRBD1. The J segment lost 7 bases and the V segment lost 1 base, leaving 2 bases of the junction unmatched. Germline CDR1 reads SGHTA; CDR2 reads FQGNSA. This CDR3 contains 14 residues. The CDR3 nucleotides are TGTGCCAGCAGCTTAGGACAGGGGGGACAGCCCCAGCATTTT. It specifies CASSLGQGGQPQHF. Full variable domain (outside the CDR3, taken from reference TRBV7-2 and TRBJ1-5): GAGVSQSPSNKVTEKGKDVELRCDPISGHTALYWYRQSLGQGLEFLIYFQGNSAPDKSGLPSDRFSAERTGGSVSTLTIQRTQQEDSAVYLCASSLGQGGQPQHFGDGTRLSIL.